A selection of T cell receptor beta chains follows, all from one sample in a study of blood T cell repertoires in COVID-19. The repertoire was sequenced with immunoSEQ multiplex PCR; TCRdb's copy has only in-frame clones and lacks some. The table includes 250,000 to 350,000 clones, approximately 90% detected once. The sample taken for sequencing was peripheral blood. These receptor sequences come from a woman in her thirties with active or convalescent COVID-19. Both conserved end residues are part of each CDR3. The order of the fields is clone size, D gene, V gene, J gene, CDR3 protein, CDR3 DNA. A D gene is named only where the DNA matches it firmly. The size field is filled for only some rows; it gives once, few, many or a size class.

size: -; D: TRBD1; V: TRBV5-1; J: TRBJ2-1; CDR3: CASWDRAGRAYNEQFF; DNA: TGCGCCAGCTGGGACAGGGCTGGCCGGGCCTACAATGAGCAGTTCTTC
size: -; D: -; V: TRBV18; J: TRBJ1-5; CDR3: CASSPGVSQPQHF; DNA: TGTGCCAGCTCACCGGGAGTATCTCAGCCCCAGCATTTT
size: few; D: -; V: TRBV18; J: TRBJ1-1; CDR3: CASSPLPTGNTEAFF; DNA: TGTGCCAGCTCACCACTCCCCACAGGGAACACTGAAGCTTTCTTT
size: once; D: -; V: TRBV7-9; J: TRBJ2-3; CDR3: CASSLGGLGTDTQYF; DNA: TGTGCCAGCAGCTTAGGAGGGCTGGGCACAGATACGCAGTATTTT
size: -; D: TRBD1; V: TRBV2; J: TRBJ2-3; CDR3: CASSGQSTDTQYF; DNA: TGTGCCAGCTCGGGACAGAGCACAGATACGCAGTATTTT
size: -; D: -; V: TRBV19; J: TRBJ2-7; CDR3: CASSIAAGWEYF; DNA: TGTGCCAGTAGTATAGCGGCAGGGTGGGAGTACTTC
size: -; D: -; V: TRBV9; J: TRBJ2-1; CDR3: CASSVRGSSSYNEQFF; DNA: TGTGCCAGCAGCGTAAGGGGCTCTAGCTCCTACAATGAGCAGTTCTTC
size: -; D: -; V: TRBV19; J: TRBJ1-1; CDR3: CASSIATLNTEAFF; DNA: TGTGCCAGTAGTATAGCCACATTGAACACTGAAGCTTTCTTT
size: few; D: -; V: TRBV5-1; J: TRBJ1-5; CDR3: CASSLETDQPQHF; DNA: TGCGCCAGCAGCTTGGAGACTGATCAGCCCCAGCATTTT
size: -; D: TRBD1; V: TRBV7-2; J: TRBJ1-2; CDR3: CASSQQTGGYGYTF; DNA: TGTGCCAGCAGCCAACAGACAGGGGGCTATGGCTACACCTTC
size: -; D: TRBD1; V: TRBV18; J: TRBJ1-2; CDR3: CASSVSGGYGYTF; DNA: TGTGCCAGCTCAGTATCAGGGGGCTATGGCTACACCTTC
size: -; D: TRBD2; V: TRBV30; J: TRBJ2-5; CDR3: CAWSVRGGETQYF; DNA: TGTGCCTGGAGTGTACGGGGGGGTGAGACCCAGTACTTC
size: -; D: -; V: TRBV5-1; J: TRBJ2-3; CDR3: CASSLLGVGTDTQYF; DNA: TGCGCCAGCAGCTTGTTAGGGGTGGGTACAGATACGCAGTATTTT
size: -; D: -; V: TRBV28; J: TRBJ2-7; CDR3: CASSSFEQYF; DNA: TGTGCCAGCAGCTCCTTCGAGCAGTACTTC
size: -; D: TRBD1; V: TRBV11-2; J: TRBJ2-3; CDR3: CASSIGTARSSTDTQYF; DNA: TGTGCCAGCAGCATCGGGACAGCAAGATCTAGCACAGATACGCAGTATTTT
size: once; D: -; V: TRBV11-2; J: TRBJ1-2; CDR3: CASSLSGYNGYTF; DNA: TGTGCCAGCAGCTTAAGCGGTTACAATGGCTACACCTTC
size: -; D: TRBD1; V: TRBV5-1; J: TRBJ1-1; CDR3: CASSPRTGDTEAFF; DNA: TGCGCCAGCAGCCCTAGGACAGGGGACACTGAAGCTTTCTTT
size: -; D: -; V: TRBV28; J: TRBJ2-3; CDR3: CASSESGPSTDTQYF; DNA: TGTGCCAGCAGTGAAAGCGGGCCTAGCACAGATACGCAGTATTTT
size: -; D: TRBD2; V: TRBV4-1; J: TRBJ2-5; CDR3: CASSQRGGVETQYF; DNA: TGCGCCAGCAGCCAACGGGGGGGCGTAGAGACCCAGTACTTC
size: -; D: -; V: TRBV28; J: TRBJ1-1; CDR3: CASRLEGNTEAFF; DNA: TGTGCCAGCCGTTTGGAGGGGAACACTGAAGCTTTCTTT
size: -; D: -; V: TRBV15; J: TRBJ1-5; CDR3: CATSGGSSNQPQHF; DNA: TGTGCCACCAGCGGAGGTTCGAGCAATCAGCCCCAGCATTTT
size: once; D: -; V: TRBV6-5; J: TRBJ2-5; CDR3: CASSSSLGRSGETQYF; DNA: TGTGCCAGCAGTTCCTCTCTCGGTCGGTCCGGGGAGACCCAGTACTTC
size: -; D: -; V: TRBV6-6; J: TRBJ1-5; CDR3: CASSDTTRDQPQHF; DNA: TGTGCCAGCAGCGACACAACGCGCGATCAGCCCCAGCATTTT
size: -; D: -; V: TRBV7-9; J: TRBJ1-1; CDR3: CASSPQVGTEAFF; DNA: TGTGCCAGCAGCCCCCAGGTGGGCACTGAAGCTTTCTTT
size: -; D: -; V: TRBV24-1; J: TRBJ1-2; CDR3: CATSAQVGGYTF; DNA: TGTGCCACCAGTGCCCAGGTCGGTGGCTACACCTTC
size: -; D: TRBD1; V: TRBV19; J: TRBJ2-7; CDR3: CASSRDRSIYEQYF; DNA: TGTGCCAGTAGTAGGGACAGGAGCATCTACGAGCAGTACTTC
size: -; D: -; V: TRBV19; J: TRBJ1-1; CDR3: CASSIDPNDRNTEAFF; DNA: TGTGCCAGTAGTATAGACCCCAATGACAGGAACACTGAAGCTTTCTTT
size: -; D: -; V: TRBV5-3; J: TRBJ1-2; CDR3: CARSSPTREGYGYTF; DNA: TGTGCCAGAAGCTCGCCGACTAGGGAGGGGTATGGCTACACCTTC
size: -; D: TRBD2; V: TRBV11-2; J: TRBJ2-1; CDR3: CASSSDVAGGEQFF; DNA: TGTGCCAGCAGCTCAGATGTAGCGGGGGGGGAGCAGTTCTTC
size: -; D: -; V: TRBV18; J: TRBJ2-3; CDR3: CASSPGGSSNTQYF; DNA: TGTGCCAGCTCACCAGGAGGGTCCTCGAATACGCAGTATTTT
size: -; D: TRBD1; V: TRBV5-1; J: TRBJ1-6; CDR3: CASSYTGVHNSPLHF; DNA: TGCGCCAGCAGCTATACAGGGGTACATAATTCACCCCTCCACTTT
size: -; D: TRBD1; V: TRBV4-2; J: TRBJ2-5; CDR3: CASSRTAQGVGETQYF; DNA: TGTGCCAGCAGCCGCACCGCCCAGGGGGTGGGGGAGACCCAGTACTTC
size: -; D: -; V: TRBV18; J: TRBJ2-7; CDR3: CASSPKGSGASYEQYF; DNA: TGTGCCAGCTCACCAAAAGGGTCAGGGGCCTCCTACGAGCAGTACTTC
size: -; D: TRBD1; V: TRBV6-2/TRBV6-3; J: TRBJ1-2; CDR3: CASSYPDRGNGYTF; DNA: TGTGCCAGCAGTTACCCGGACAGGGGTAATGGCTACACCTTC
size: -; D: TRBD1; V: TRBV5-5; J: TRBJ1-6; CDR3: CASSWGQGGRSYNSPLHF; DNA: TGTGCCAGCAGCTGGGGACAGGGGGGCCGCTCCTATAATTCACCCCTCCACTTT
size: once; D: -; V: TRBV15; J: TRBJ1-5; CDR3: CATSRGDRWRGQPQHF; DNA: TGTGCCACCAGCAGAGGGGACCGGTGGAGGGGACAGCCCCAGCATTTT
size: -; D: TRBD1; V: TRBV2; J: TRBJ1-4; CDR3: CASSTRQGTGEKLFF; DNA: TGTGCCAGCTCTACCCGACAGGGTACGGGTGAAAAACTGTTTTTT
size: -; D: TRBD2; V: TRBV6-2/TRBV6-3; J: TRBJ2-7; CDR3: CASSPIGGVLDEQYF; DNA: TGTGCCAGCAGCCCGATCGGGGGGGTATTGGACGAGCAGTACTTC
size: -; D: -; V: TRBV6-5; J: TRBJ1-1; CDR3: CASCPQLNTEAFF; DNA: TGTGCCAGTTGCCCCCAGTTGAACACTGAAGCTTTCTTT
size: -; D: -; V: TRBV29-1; J: TRBJ1-1; CDR3: CSVEGPTTEAFF; DNA: TGCAGCGTTGAGGGGCCAACTACTGAAGCTTTCTTT
size: -; D: -; V: TRBV9; J: TRBJ2-5; CDR3: CASSVGNSGETQYF; DNA: TGTGCCAGCAGCGTTGGTAACAGCGGAGAGACCCAGTACTTC
size: -; D: TRBD2; V: TRBV12-3/TRBV12-4; J: TRBJ2-1; CDR3: CATGLAGYNEQFF; DNA: TGTGCCACGGGACTAGCGGGGTACAATGAGCAGTTCTTC
size: -; D: -; V: TRBV18; J: TRBJ2-1; CDR3: CASSRGGVGDEQFF; DNA: TGTGCCAGCTCACGCGGCGGGGTCGGGGATGAGCAGTTCTTC
size: -; D: -; V: TRBV5-1; J: TRBJ1-6; CDR3: CASREILSSYNSPLHF; DNA: TGCGCCAGCAGGGAGATTTTAAGCTCCTATAATTCACCCCTCCACTTT
size: few; D: TRBD1; V: TRBV3-1/TRBV3-2; J: TRBJ1-1; CDR3: CASSHSDRDLEAFF; DNA: TGTGCCAGCAGCCACTCGGACAGGGACCTTGAAGCTTTCTTT
size: -; D: TRBD1; V: TRBV4-3; J: TRBJ1-3; CDR3: CASSQLARGLEHTSGNTIYF; DNA: TGCGCCAGCAGCCAGCTCGCCAGGGGGCTGGAACATACCTCTGGAAACACCATATATTTT
size: many; D: TRBD1; V: TRBV4-1; J: TRBJ1-6; CDR3: CASSQYPLGQFNSPLHF; DNA: TGCGCCAGCAGCCAATACCCCTTGGGACAGTTTAATTCACCCCTCCACTTT
size: -; D: TRBD1; V: TRBV7-2; J: TRBJ1-2; CDR3: CASSPRLDRALDGYTF; DNA: TGTGCCAGCAGCCCCAGATTGGACAGGGCCCTCGATGGCTACACCTTC
size: -; D: -; V: TRBV2; J: TRBJ1-1; CDR3: CASRSRGGNTEAFF; DNA: TGTGCCAGCAGGTCCCGAGGGGGGAACACTGAAGCTTTCTTT
size: -; D: -; V: TRBV5-1; J: TRBJ1-2; CDR3: CASSSSGTTNYGYTF; DNA: TGCGCCAGCAGCTCCTCCGGGACAACAAACTATGGCTACACCTTC
size: -; D: -; V: TRBV3-1/TRBV3-2; J: TRBJ2-2; CDR3: CASSQRRGNTGELFF; DNA: TGTGCCAGCAGCCAGCGGCGGGGGAACACCGGGGAGCTGTTTTTT
size: -; D: -; V: TRBV4-3; J: TRBJ2-5; CDR3: CASSLGGAMETQYF; DNA: TGCGCCAGCAGCTTAGGGGGGGCTATGGAGACCCAGTACTTC
size: few; D: TRBD1; V: TRBV28; J: TRBJ1-6; CDR3: CASKVGRGLSEGSYNSPLHF; DNA: TGTGCCAGCAAGGTGGGCAGGGGGCTCTCCGAGGGCTCCTATAATTCACCCCTCCACTTT
size: -; D: TRBD2; V: TRBV3-1/TRBV3-2; J: TRBJ2-5; CDR3: CASSQSRGGQETQYF; DNA: TGTGCCAGCAGCCAGAGCCGGGGGGGTCAAGAGACCCAGTACTTC
size: -; D: -; V: TRBV18; J: TRBJ2-7; CDR3: CASSPLAQGTVYEQYF; DNA: TGTGCCAGCTCACCCCTGGCCCAGGGGACGGTTTACGAGCAGTACTTC
size: -; D: TRBD1; V: TRBV5-1; J: TRBJ1-1; CDR3: CASSGGQGVNTEAFF; DNA: TGCGCCAGCAGCGGGGGACAGGGGGTCAACACTGAAGCTTTCTTT
size: -; D: -; V: TRBV3-1/TRBV3-2; J: TRBJ1-3; CDR3: CASSPGQRNTIYF; DNA: TGTGCCAGCAGCCCCGGACAGAGAAACACCATATATTTT
size: -; D: -; V: TRBV19; J: TRBJ2-6; CDR3: CASSADSYSGANVLTF; DNA: TGTGCCAGTAGTGCCGACAGTTACTCTGGGGCCAACGTCCTGACTTTC
size: -; D: TRBD1; V: TRBV7-9; J: TRBJ1-2; CDR3: CASSPGQAPPGYGYTF; DNA: TGTGCCAGCAGCCCCGGACAGGCCCCTCCCGGCTATGGCTACACCTTC
size: once; D: -; V: TRBV5-1; J: TRBJ1-1; CDR3: CASSATGNTEAFF; DNA: TGCGCCAGCAGCGCGACGGGGAACACTGAAGCTTTCTTT